The subject of this entry is one TCR beta chain. The target antigen is unknown. The CDR3 has 13 amino acids. Germline CDR1 and CDR2: MNHEY and SMNVEV (reference sequence). This record belongs to a study of T cells expressing NK-cell markers. Study details: Repertoires of TCR beta were obtained from T cells sorted as CD3+CD56+NKG2C+, CD3+CD56+NKG2C- and CD3+CD56-NKG2C+.

General observations from the study: Similarly, these clonotypes led the CD3+CD56-NKG2C+ fraction as well in several donors.

TCR beta libraries carry UMIs added by 5'RACE template switching. TCRdb derives one entry per CDR3 protein from the 5' RACE reads, leaving out DNA. The specimen's table records almost 450,000 distinct CDR3 sequences. Sequencing used blood T cells: a sorted CD56 or NKG2C T cell subset, CD4+ or CD8+ T cells, or bulk PBMC T cells (not recorded which). The chain couples TRBV27 to TRBJ2-2; TCRdb lists TRBD2, though no DNA is available to test this call. This TCR was recovered from a woman between 18 and 75 years old in good health. CDR3 residues: CASSSEGYGELFF.